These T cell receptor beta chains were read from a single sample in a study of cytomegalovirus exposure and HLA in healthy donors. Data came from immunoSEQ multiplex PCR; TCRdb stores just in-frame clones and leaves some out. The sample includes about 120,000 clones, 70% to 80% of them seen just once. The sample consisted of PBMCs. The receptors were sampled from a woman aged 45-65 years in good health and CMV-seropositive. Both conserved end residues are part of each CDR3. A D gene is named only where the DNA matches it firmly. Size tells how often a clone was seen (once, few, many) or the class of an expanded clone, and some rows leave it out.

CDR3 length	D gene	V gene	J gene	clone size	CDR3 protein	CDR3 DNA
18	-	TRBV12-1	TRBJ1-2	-	CASSRPTDRRTYLCGYTF	-
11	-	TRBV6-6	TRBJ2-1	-	CASTGLNEQFF	TGTGCCAGCACAGGGCTCAATGAGCAGTTCTTC
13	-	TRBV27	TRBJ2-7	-	CASSLRGANEQYF	TGTGCCAGCAGTTTACGGGGAGCCAACGAGCAGTACTTC
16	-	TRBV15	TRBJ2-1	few	CATSKWGGGGYNEQFF	TGTGCCACCAGCAAGTGGGGGGGCGGGGGATACAATGAGCAGTTCTTC
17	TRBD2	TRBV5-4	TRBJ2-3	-	CASSPRTSGGASDTQYF	TGTGCCAGCAGCCCCAGGACTAGCGGGGGGGCCTCAGATACGCAGTATTTT
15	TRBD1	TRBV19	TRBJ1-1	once	CASSRLQGGDTEAFF	TGTGCCAGTAGTAGACTACAGGGGGGCGACACTGAAGCTTTCTTT
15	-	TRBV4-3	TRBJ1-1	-	CASSQQYVGDTEAFF	TGCGCCAGCAGCCAACAATACGTAGGGGACACTGAAGCTTTCTTT
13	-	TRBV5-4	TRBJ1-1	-	CASSLGPQESAFF	TGTGCCAGCAGCTTGGGGCCTCAGGAATCAGCTTTCTTT
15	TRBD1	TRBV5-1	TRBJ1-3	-	CASSADRTSGNTIYF	TGCGCCAGCAGCGCGGACAGGACCTCTGGAAACACCATATATTTT
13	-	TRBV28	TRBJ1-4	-	CASSFTTNEKLFF	TGTGCCAGCAGTTTCACAACTAATGAAAAACTGTTTTTT
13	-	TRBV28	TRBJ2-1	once	CASSLSGYNEQFF	TGTGCCAGCAGTTTATCCGGGTACAATGAGCAGTTCTTC
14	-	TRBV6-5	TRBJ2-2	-	CASKTRKPLGELFF	TGTGCCAGCAAGACAAGGAAGCCTCTCGGGGAGCTGTTTTTT
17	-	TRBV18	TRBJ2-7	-	CASSPILPGRSSYEQYF	TGTGCCAGCTCACCCATTTTACCGGGAAGGAGCTCCTACGAGCAGTACTTC
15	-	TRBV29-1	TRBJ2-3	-	CSVDRGQTNTDTQYF	TGCAGCGTTGATCGGGGTCAAACTAACACAGATACGCAGTATTTT
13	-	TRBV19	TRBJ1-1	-	CASSIDGNTEAFF	TGTGCCAGTAGTATAGACGGGAACACTGAAGCTTTCTTT
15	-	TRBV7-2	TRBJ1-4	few	CASSLEYSLNEKLFF	TGTGCCAGCAGCTTAGAGTACAGCCTGAATGAAAAACTGTTTTTT
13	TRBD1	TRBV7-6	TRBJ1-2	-	CASSQQGADGYTF	TGTGCCAGCAGTCAACAGGGGGCCGATGGCTACACCTTC
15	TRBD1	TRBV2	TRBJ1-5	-	CASTGTGGSNQPQHF	TGTGCCAGCACTGGGACAGGGGGGAGCAATCAGCCCCAGCATTTT
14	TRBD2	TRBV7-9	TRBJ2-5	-	CASSSPGLVGGQYF	TGTGCCAGCAGCTCCCCGGGACTAGTGGGGGGCCAGTACTTC
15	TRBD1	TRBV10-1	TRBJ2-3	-	CASSEPGQGPDTQYF	TGCGCCAGCAGTGAGCCGGGACAGGGCCCAGATACGCAGTATTTT
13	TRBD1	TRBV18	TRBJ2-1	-	CASSPGQGIEQFF	TGTGCCAGCTCACCGGGACAGGGGATTGAGCAGTTCTTC
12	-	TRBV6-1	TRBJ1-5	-	CATTTGHQPQHF	TGTGCCACCACCACAGGGCATCAGCCCCAGCATTTT
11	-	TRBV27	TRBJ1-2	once	CASSSGAGYTF	TGTGCCAGCAGTTCAGGGGCCGGCTACACCTTC
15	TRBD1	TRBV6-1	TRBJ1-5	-	CASSAGTGGNQPQHF	TGTGCCAGCAGCGCCGGGACAGGGGGCAATCAGCCCCAGCATTTT
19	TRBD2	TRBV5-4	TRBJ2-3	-	CASSRRGGTILTSTDTQYF	TGTGCCAGCAGCCGACGGGGTGGGACTATCCTAACTAGCACAGATACGCAGTATTTT
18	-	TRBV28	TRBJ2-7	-	CASSPPGLGLKRSYEQYF	TGTGCCAGCAGTCCACCTGGATTGGGGCTTAAACGCTCCTACGAGCAGTACTTC
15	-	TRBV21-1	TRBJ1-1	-	CASSSPDRENTEAFF	TGTGCCAGCAGCAGTCCCGACAGGGAGAACACTGAAGCTTTCTTT
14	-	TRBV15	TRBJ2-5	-	CATTYHDRRETQYF	TGTGCCACCACCTACCATGACAGGAGGGAGACCCAGTACTTC
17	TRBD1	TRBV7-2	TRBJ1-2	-	CASSSQLGGTVNYGYTF	TGTGCCAGCAGCTCCCAGCTAGGGGGGACAGTTAACTATGGCTACACCTTC
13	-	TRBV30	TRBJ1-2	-	CAWSVQGVGGYTF	TGTGCCTGGAGTGTACAAGGGGTAGGGGGCTACACCTTC
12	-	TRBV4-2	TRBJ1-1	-	CASSPRGTEAFF	TGTGCCAGCAGCCCCCGAGGGACTGAAGCTTTCTTT
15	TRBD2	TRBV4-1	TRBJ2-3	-	CASSLRLAATDTQYF	TGCGCCAGCAGCTTAAGACTAGCGGCCACAGATACGCAGTATTTT
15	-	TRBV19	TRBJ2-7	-	CASSIGFATQGQQYF	TGTGCCAGTAGTATAGGGTTCGCCACCCAGGGGCAGCAGTACTTC
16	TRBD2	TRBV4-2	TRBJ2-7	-	CASSQRASGSGYEQYF	TGTGCCAGCAGCCAGCGCGCTAGCGGGAGTGGCTACGAGCAGTACTTC
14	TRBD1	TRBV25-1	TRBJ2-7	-	CASTGQGASYEQYF	TGTGCCAGCACTGGACAGGGGGCTTCCTACGAGCAGTACTTC
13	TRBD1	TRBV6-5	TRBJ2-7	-	CASSKIDRDEQYF	TGTGCCAGCAGTAAAATCGACAGGGACGAGCAGTACTTC
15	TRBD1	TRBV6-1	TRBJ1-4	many	CASREPGQGNEKLFF	TGTGCCAGCAGGGAGCCGGGACAGGGGAATGAAAAACTGTTTTTT
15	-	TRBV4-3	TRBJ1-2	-	CASSQVTGGSYGYTF	TGCGCCAGCAGCCAAGTCACAGGCGGGAGCTATGGCTACACCTTC
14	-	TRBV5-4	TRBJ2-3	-	CASSLRLSTDTQYF	TGTGCCAGCAGCTTGCGGTTGAGCACAGATACGCAGTATTTT
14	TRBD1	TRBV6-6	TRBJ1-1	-	CASSSTGGPTEAFF	TGTGCCAGCAGTTCGACAGGGGGTCCAACTGAAGCTTTCTTT
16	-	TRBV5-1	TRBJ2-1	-	CASREAGSVSYNEQFF	TGCGCCAGCAGAGAGGCGGGCTCCGTCTCCTACAATGAGCAGTTCTTC
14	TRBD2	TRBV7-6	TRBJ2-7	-	CASRSSGSSYEQYF	TGTGCCAGCAGAAGTAGCGGGAGCTCCTACGAGCAGTACTTC
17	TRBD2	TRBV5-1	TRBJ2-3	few	CASSLDPLAGDTDTQYF	TGCGCCAGCAGCTTAGACCCTCTAGCGGGGGACACAGATACGCAGTATTTT
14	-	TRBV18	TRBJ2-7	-	CASSRGTDAYEQYF	TGTGCCAGCTCACGCGGGACAGACGCCTACGAGCAGTACTTC
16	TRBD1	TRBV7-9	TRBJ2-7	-	CASSLPRRTGNYEQYF	TGTGCCAGCAGCTTACCCAGGCGGACAGGGAACTACGAGCAGTACTTC
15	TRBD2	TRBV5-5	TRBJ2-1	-	CASSFGGSSYNEQFF	TGTGCCAGCAGCTTTGGCGGGAGCTCCTACAATGAGCAGTTCTTC
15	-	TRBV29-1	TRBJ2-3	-	CSIRGAPGRTDTQYF	TGCAGCATTCGGGGGGCCCCGGGGAGAACAGATACGCAGTATTTT
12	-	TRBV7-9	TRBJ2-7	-	CASSFTGYEQYF	TGTGCCAGCAGCTTTACAGGCTACGAGCAGTACTTC
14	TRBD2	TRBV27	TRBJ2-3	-	CASKTGGGTDTQYF	TGTGCCAGCAAGACGGGAGGTGGCACAGATACGCAGTATTTT
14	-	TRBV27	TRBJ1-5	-	CASRADSRNQPQHF	TGTGCCAGCAGGGCGGACAGCCGCAATCAGCCCCAGCATTTT
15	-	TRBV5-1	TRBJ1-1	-	CASSPAGSLVTEAFF	TGCGCCAGCAGCCCGGCGGGGAGTTTGGTGACTGAAGCTTTCTTT
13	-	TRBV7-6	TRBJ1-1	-	CASSFDSNTEAFF	TGTGCCAGCAGCTTTGACAGTAACACTGAAGCTTTCTTT
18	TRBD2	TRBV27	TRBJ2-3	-	CASSLIPSTSGSPDTQYF	TGTGCCAGCAGTTTAATCCCCTCGACTAGCGGGAGTCCAGATACGCAGTATTTT
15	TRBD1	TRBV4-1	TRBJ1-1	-	CASSDRNRGNTEAFF	TGCGCCAGCAGCGACCGGAACAGGGGGAACACTGAAGCTTTCTTT
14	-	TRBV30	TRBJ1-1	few	CAWSVGGANTEAFF	TGTGCCTGGAGTGTAGGCGGGGCGAACACTGAAGCTTTCTTT
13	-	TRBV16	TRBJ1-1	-	CASSSMRNTEAFF	TGTGCCAGCAGCTCAATGAGGAACACTGAAGCTTTCTTT
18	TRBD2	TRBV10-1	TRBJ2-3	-	CASSEEEREAPRTDTQYF	TGCGCCAGCAGTGAAGAGGAGCGGGAGGCCCCCCGCACAGATACGCAGTATTTT
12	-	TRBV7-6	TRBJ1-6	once	CASSSPQSPLHF	TGTGCCAGCAGCTCACCGCAGTCACCCCTCCACTTT
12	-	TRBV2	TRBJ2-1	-	CASSVDKGEQFF	TGTGCCAGCAGCGTGGACAAGGGTGAGCAGTTCTTC